This TCR beta chain appears in the sequencing data of a study of early T cells in non-severe SARS-CoV-2 infection. Study overall: Unsorted whole blood bulk RNA was sequenced, with unpaired chains.

Study-level results: VDJdb-based matching was biased toward anti-spike CD8 responses and missed private and CD4 specificities.

This clonotype was seen at least ten times. Its antigen is currently unknown. Unique molecular identifier tags were affixed to discrete cDNA molecules. TCRdb independently ran MiXCR on the 5' RACE reads; one entry per CDR3 protein. The sample holds 80,000 to 100,000 distinct CDR3 sequences; over 9% are singletons and the top ten take 6.5%. The CDR3 extends over 14 amino acids. Germline assignment: CDR1 SGHDN and CDR2 FVKESK. The germline V and J ends were trimmed by 2 bases and 5 bases, with 12 bases remaining between them. Sequencing input: whole blood. The sequence was collected from an adult who was a healthcare worker with PCR-confirmed SARS-CoV-2 infection or an uninfected control (not recorded which). The chain links TRBV14 to TRBJ1-1; D uncertain. This chain's CDR3 is CASSQNLGRTEAFF. CDR3 coding DNA: TGTGCCAGCAGCCAAAACCTTGGGCGAACTGAAGCTTTCTTT. Full variable domain (rest looked up from reference TRBV14 and TRBJ1-1): EAGVTQFPSHSVIEKGQTVTLRCDPISGHDNLYWYRRVMGKEIKFLLHFVKESKQDESGMPNNRFLAERTGGTYSTLKVQPAELEDSGVYFCASSQNLGRTEAFFGQGTRLTVV.